This T cell receptor beta chain was profiled in a study of OX40 agonist ivuxolimab in advanced cancers. Background on the study: Partial responses occurred in three patients (one hepatocellular carcinoma, two cutaneous melanoma). General observations from the study: Nonresponders included some who also had low normalized T-cell clonal expansion.

The length of the CDR3 is 14 residues. The V gene's germline CDR1 is MRHNA and CDR2 SNTAGT. J gave up 6 bases and V 6 bases, and 3 bases lay outside the gene matches. Autoimmune disease history or systemic immunosuppression was exclusionary. Only in-frame clones appear in the TCRdb table, and some are missing; sequencing was by immunoSEQ multiplex PCR. The repertoire holds roughly 90,000 clones, with about 90% as singletons. Remarks on this clone: Its specificity is unknown.

Material: CD4+ or CD8+ T cells sorted from blood, obtained in a trial of the OX40 agonist ivuxolimab. The receptor comes from an adult with an advanced solid tumor such as melanoma, head and neck, liver or kidney cancer. The V gene is TRBV6-4, the J gene TRBJ1-6, with 9 nucleotides matching TRBD1. The CDR3 DNA reads as TGTGCCAGCAGCACAGGGGGCCCTAATTCACCCCTCCACTTT. Amino acid sequence: CASSTGGPNSPLHF.